A selection of T cell receptor beta chains follows, all from one sample in a study of blood T cell repertoires in COVID-19. Data came from immunoSEQ multiplex PCR; TCRdb stores just in-frame clones and leaves some out. The sample includes some 73,000 clones, more than 60% of them seen just once. Sequencing was done on a sample of peripheral blood. These receptors came from a man in his 60s with acute or convalescent COVID-19. Both conserved end residues are part of each CDR3. Fields, in order: J gene, clone size, D gene, V gene, CDR3 DNA, CDR3 protein. D genes are given only for firm matches. Clone size, where shown, is once, few, many, or a class for clones that have expanded.

TRBJ2-1,NA,NA,TRBV7-2,TGTGCCAGCAGCAAAGACCGAGGACTACCGTTCTTC,CASSKDRGLPFF
TRBJ1-1,NA,NA,TRBV20-1,TGCAGTGCTAGTATGGGGGCGCAGGACACTGAAGCTTTCTTT,CSASMGAQDTEAFF
TRBJ2-6,NA,TRBD2,TRBV19,TGTGCCAGTAGTTCGCTAGCGGGGTCCTCTGGGGCCAACGTCCTGACTTTC,CASSSLAGSSGANVLTF
TRBJ2-5,NA,NA,TRBV9,TGTGCCAGCAGCGAGAGGACAGATTCCCAAGAGACCCAGTACTTC,CASSERTDSQETQYF
TRBJ2-5,NA,TRBD2,TRBV7-9,TGTGCCAGTATCCAGACTAGCGGGGGACTAGAGACCCAGTACTTC,CASIQTSGGLETQYF
TRBJ2-3,NA,TRBD2,TRBV7-3,TGTGCCAGCAGCTCCCAGACTAGCGGGAGCACAGATACGCAGTATTTT,CASSSQTSGSTDTQYF
TRBJ2-1,NA,TRBD1,TRBV9,TGTGCCAGCAGCGTAGGGGACAGGGAAGGTTATGAGCAGTTCTTC,CASSVGDREGYEQFF
TRBJ2-5,once,NA,TRBV9,TGTGCCAGCAGCCCCCGACTGAGGGGGACGCAAGAGACCCAGTACTTC,CASSPRLRGTQETQYF
TRBJ2-4,NA,NA,TRBV28,TGTGCCAGCAGCATTTCCGGAGCGGGCAAAAACATTCAGTACTTC,CASSISGAGKNIQYF
TRBJ2-2,few,TRBD2,TRBV5-1,TGCGCCAGCAGTATCACTAGCGGGGGCTCGAGCACCGGGGAGCTGTTTTTT,CASSITSGGSSTGELFF
TRBJ1-2,NA,NA,TRBV6-5,TGTGCCAGCAGGGCGGGGGGTGATGGCTACACCTTC,CASRAGGDGYTF
TRBJ2-1,NA,TRBD1,TRBV19,TGTGCCAGTAGAAAGTCCCGGGACAGCTCCTACAATGAGCAGTTCTTC,CASRKSRDSSYNEQFF
TRBJ2-5,NA,NA,TRBV5-4,TGTGCCAGCAGCCCAGAGACAGTTCAAGAGACCCAGTACTTC,CASSPETVQETQYF
TRBJ2-6,many,NA,TRBV6-2/TRBV6-3,TGTGCCAGCAGCCTTCAGGAGGGACCTACTACTGGGGCCAACGTCCTGACTTTC,CASSLQEGPTTGANVLTF
TRBJ2-1,NA,TRBD2,TRBV5-1,TGCGCCAGCAGCTTGTGGACTAGCGGGGGGACCCCTAATGAGCAGTTCTTC,CASSLWTSGGTPNEQFF
TRBJ1-1,NA,NA,TRBV5-5,TGTGCCGGCAGCTTCATACAGGGTACACTTATGAACACTGAAGCTTTCTTT,CAGSFIQGTLMNTEAFF
TRBJ1-1,NA,TRBD1,TRBV30,TGTGCCTGGAGCGGGGACAGGGGAGGGGAAGCTTTCTTT,CAWSGDRGGEAFF